This TCR beta chain appears in the sequencing data of a study of T cell responses to AZD1222 COVID-19 vaccine. Study summary: Researchers grouped second doses given at about 4 or about 12 weeks into one pool. Study-wide results and limits: Among spike-specific TCRs, nearly half reportedly target unmutated variant regions.

Notes on this clone: What it binds is not known.

TCRdb's copy holds only in-frame clones and misses some; the assay was immunoSEQ multiplex PCR. Seen here are some 97,000 clones, around nine tenths observed once, and the top ten hold about a sixth. V dropped 3 bases and J dropped 0 bases, with 6 bases sitting between them. CDR1 is SGDLS, CDR2 YYNGEE, per germline. This CDR3 comprises 13 residues. The TCR originated in an adult in good health. This rearrangement joins TRBV9 to TRBJ1-1; D not certain. Material: peripheral blood, obtained on day 0 of AZD1222 vaccination. In DNA form, the CDR3 reads TGTGCCAGCAGCGCCGGACTGAACACTGAAGCTTTCTTT. It translates to CASSAGLNTEAFF.